Sequencing of this T cell receptor (beta chain) was carried out in a study of OX40 agonist ivuxolimab in advanced cancers. The wider study: Patients were treated with ivuxolimab, an agonistic anti-OX40 (CD134) antibody.

The study, taken as a whole, reports: Expanded clones belonging to CD8+ T cells outnumbered, on average, those of CD4+.

TCRdb's copy holds only in-frame clones and misses some; the assay was immunoSEQ multiplex PCR. Of more than 55,000 clones in the sample, less than 85% were seen once. CDR1 and CDR2 (germline): GTSNPN, SVGIG (reference sequence). V lost 3 bases to trimming and J lost 3 bases; unmatched junction nucleotides: 4. This CDR3 is 15 amino acids long. Turning to this clone: Its antigen is unknown.

The chain links TRBV30 to TRBJ2-7, with TRBD2 identical over 14 bases. This clonotype was obtained from an adult with an advanced solid tumor such as melanoma, head and neck, liver or kidney cancer. Sequencing used CD4+ or CD8+ T cells sorted from blood, obtained in a trial of the OX40 agonist ivuxolimab. The DNA for the CDR3 is TGTGCCTGGAGGACTGGGACTAGCGGGAGCTACGAGCAGTACTTC. This codes for CAWRTGTSGSYEQYF.